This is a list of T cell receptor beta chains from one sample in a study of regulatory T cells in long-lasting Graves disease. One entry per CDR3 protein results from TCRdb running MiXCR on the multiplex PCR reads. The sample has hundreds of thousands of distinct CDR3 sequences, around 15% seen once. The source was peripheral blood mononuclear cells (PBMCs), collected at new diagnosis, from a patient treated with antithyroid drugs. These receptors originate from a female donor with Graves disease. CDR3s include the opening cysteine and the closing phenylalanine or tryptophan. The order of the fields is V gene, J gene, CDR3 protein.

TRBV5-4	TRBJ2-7	CASSLGTTKSEYEQYF
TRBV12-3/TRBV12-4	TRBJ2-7	CASRDSGTRNEQYF
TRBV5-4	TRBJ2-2	CASSLIWGQGVGELFF
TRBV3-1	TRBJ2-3	CASSQGGADTQYF
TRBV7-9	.	CASSLARGTKAFF
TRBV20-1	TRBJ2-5	CSARGGGRGTQYF
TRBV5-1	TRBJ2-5	CASSAGDILKETQYF
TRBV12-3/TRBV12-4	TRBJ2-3	CASSLGSGPDTQYF
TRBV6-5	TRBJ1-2	CASSYLPRDGYTF
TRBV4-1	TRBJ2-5	CASSLEGPGTQYF
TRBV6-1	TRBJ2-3	CASSEAPSGRAGDTQYF
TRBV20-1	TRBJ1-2	CSARDLGTGRGYTF
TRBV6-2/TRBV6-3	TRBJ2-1	CASSSPDRVSSYNEQFF
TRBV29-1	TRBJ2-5	CSVEGPREKGGTQYF
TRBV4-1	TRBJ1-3	CASSQGYGNTIYF
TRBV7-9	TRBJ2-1	CASSARWGSYNEQFF
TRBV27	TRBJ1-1	CASTSGATDEAFF
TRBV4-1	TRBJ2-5	CASSQSVLAGEETQYF
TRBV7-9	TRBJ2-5	CASSTVNQETQYF
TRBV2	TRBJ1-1	CASSEWGRGRSEAFF
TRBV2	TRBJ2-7	CASSEGLARIEQYF
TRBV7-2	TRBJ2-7	CASSLLSGNEQYF
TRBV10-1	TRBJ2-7	CASTLCSEYEQYF
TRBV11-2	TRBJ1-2	CASSLIGGRNYGYTF
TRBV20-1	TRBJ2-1	CSAGTWVGTGYNEQFF
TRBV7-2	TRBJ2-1	CASSLADQEQFF
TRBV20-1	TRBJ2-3	CSATRGGGVDTDTQYF
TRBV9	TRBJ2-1	CASSALAGFGDNEQFF
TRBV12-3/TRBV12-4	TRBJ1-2	CASSPQVADGYTF
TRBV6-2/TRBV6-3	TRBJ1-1	CASRGQGETEAFF
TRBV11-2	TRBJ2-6	CASSRLLHKTGNSSGANVLTF
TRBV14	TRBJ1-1	CASSQDPSEQGYTEAFF
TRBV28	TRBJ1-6	CASSRHRGNSDNSPLHF
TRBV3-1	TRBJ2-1	CASSQERAGGPYNEQFF
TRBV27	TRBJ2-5	CAVSRGLEETQYF
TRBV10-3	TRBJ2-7	CAITANPTTYEQYF
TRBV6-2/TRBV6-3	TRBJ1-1	CASSYSKGLGTEAFF
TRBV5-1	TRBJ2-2	CASSPDSRLTGELFF
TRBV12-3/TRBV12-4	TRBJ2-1	CASSFPPPNGGSIVDEQFF
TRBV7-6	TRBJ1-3	CASRAGGGDGNTIYF
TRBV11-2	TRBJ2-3	CASSLWGQGTDTQYF
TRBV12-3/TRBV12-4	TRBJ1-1	CASSLTGDNTEAFF
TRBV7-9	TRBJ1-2	CASSRDRVDGYTF
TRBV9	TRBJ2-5	CASSILAAKAETQYF
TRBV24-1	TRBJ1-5	CATSDRVGGNQPQHF
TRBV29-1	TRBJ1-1	CSATSTGGQGDNTEAFF
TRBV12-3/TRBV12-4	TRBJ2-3	CASSSHLWRVDTQYF
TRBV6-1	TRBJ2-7	CASSARVELNEQYF